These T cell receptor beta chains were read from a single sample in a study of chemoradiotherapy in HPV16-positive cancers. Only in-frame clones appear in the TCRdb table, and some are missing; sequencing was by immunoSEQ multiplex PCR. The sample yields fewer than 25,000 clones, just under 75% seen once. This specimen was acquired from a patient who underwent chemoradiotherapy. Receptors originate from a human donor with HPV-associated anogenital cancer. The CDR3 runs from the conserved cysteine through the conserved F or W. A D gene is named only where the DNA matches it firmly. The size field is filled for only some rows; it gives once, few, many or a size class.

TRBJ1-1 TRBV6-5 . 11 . TGTGCCAGCGAAGCGGGAACTGAAGCTTTCTTT CASEAGTEAFF
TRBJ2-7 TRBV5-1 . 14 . TGCGCCAGCAGCTTGGAATTTGGGGCGGGGGAGCAGTACTTC CASSLEFGAGEQYF
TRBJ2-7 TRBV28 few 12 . TGTGCCACTTCAGCGGGCCCGCTCGAGCAGTACTTC CATSAGPLEQYF
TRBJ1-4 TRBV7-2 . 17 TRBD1 TGTGCCAGCAGCTTGGGGACAGGGGGTTCATTTGGTGAAAAACTGTTTTTT CASSLGTGGSFGEKLFF
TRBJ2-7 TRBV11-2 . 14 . TGTGCCAGCAGCTTAGACAGTTTTTCCTACGAGCAGTACTTC CASSLDSFSYEQYF
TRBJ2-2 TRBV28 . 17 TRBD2 TGTGCCGGAGCACATGGGCGGGAGGGCCGATACACCGGGGAGCTGTTTTTT CAGAHGREGRYTGELFF
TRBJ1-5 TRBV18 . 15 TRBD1 TGTGCCAGCTCACTAGATCATCAGGGGGTTCAGCCCCAGCATTTT CASSLDHQGVQPQHF
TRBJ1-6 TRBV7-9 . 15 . TGTGCCAGCAGCTTAGCGTCAGGGCCAACTTCACCCCTCCACTTT CASSLASGPTSPLHF
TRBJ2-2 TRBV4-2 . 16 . TGTGCCAGCAGCCAAGGGCAGGGGATGGTCACCGGGGAGCTGTTTTTT CASSQGQGMVTGELFF
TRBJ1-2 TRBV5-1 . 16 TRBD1 TGCGCCAGCAGCTTGGTAGGACAGGGGATATCCTATGGCTACACCTTC CASSLVGQGISYGYTF
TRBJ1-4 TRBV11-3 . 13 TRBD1 TGTGCCAACGAGGGACAGATTAATGAAAAACTGTTTTTT CANEGQINEKLFF
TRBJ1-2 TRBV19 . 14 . TGTGCCAGTAGTTCGGGACTAGTCGACTATGGCTACACCTTC CASSSGLVDYGYTF
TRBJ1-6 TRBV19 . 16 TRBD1 TGTGCCAGTAGTGCGACCGACAGGGTTATGAATTCACCCCTCCACTTT CASSATDRVMNSPLHF
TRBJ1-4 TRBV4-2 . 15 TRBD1 TGTGCCAGCAGCCAAGGACAGGGGGCAAGTGAAAAACTGTTTTTT CASSQGQGASEKLFF
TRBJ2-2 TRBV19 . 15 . TGTGCCAGTAGTATAGTTCCAGAGAACACCGGGGAGCTGTTTTTT CASSIVPENTGELFF
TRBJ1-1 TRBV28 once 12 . TGTGCCAGTGGGGTAGGGTCGGCTGAAGCTTTCTTT CASGVGSAEAFF
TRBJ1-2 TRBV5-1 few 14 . TGCGCCAGCAGCAAACAAGGAGCTAACTATGGCTACACCTTC CASSKQGANYGYTF
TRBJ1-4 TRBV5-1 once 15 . TGCGCCAGCAGACGTTCATACGAGAGGGATGAAAAACTGTTTTTT CASRRSYERDEKLFF
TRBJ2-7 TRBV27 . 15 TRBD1 TGTGCCAGCAGTCGCCCGGGACAGGGGTTGTACGAGCAGTACTTC CASSRPGQGLYEQYF
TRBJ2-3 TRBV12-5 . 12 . TGTGCTAGTGGTGGGACCACCAATACGCAGTATTTT CASGGTTNTQYF
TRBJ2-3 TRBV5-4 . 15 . TGTGCCAGCAGAGCCGCGGGGCGGGTCACAGATACGCAGTATTTT CASRAAGRVTDTQYF
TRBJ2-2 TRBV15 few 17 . TGTGCCACCAGCAGAGAGTCGGGGAGCGCGAACACCGGGGAGCTGTTTTTT CATSRESGSANTGELFF
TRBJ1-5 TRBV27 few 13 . TGTGCCAGCAGTGACCTTAGCAATCAGCCCCAGCATTTT CASSDLSNQPQHF
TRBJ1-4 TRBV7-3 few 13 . TGTGCCAGCAGTCAGGGAACTAATGAAAAACTGTTTTTT CASSQGTNEKLFF
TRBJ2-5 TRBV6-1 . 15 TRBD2 TGTGCCAGCAAGTGGGCTAGCGGGGTCCAAGAGACCCAGTACTTC CASKWASGVQETQYF
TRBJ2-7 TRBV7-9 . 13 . TGTGCCAGCAGCTTGGCGGGAACCTACGAGCAGTACTTC CASSLAGTYEQYF
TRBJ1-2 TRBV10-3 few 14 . TGTGCCTCGGGGGCAGGTTCAGATAACTATGGCTACACCTTC CASGAGSDNYGYTF
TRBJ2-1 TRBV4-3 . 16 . TGCGCCAGCAGCCAAGATTGGGAAGTGGGAAACAATGAGCAGTTCTTC CASSQDWEVGNNEQFF
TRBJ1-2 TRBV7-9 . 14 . TGTGCCAGCAGCTTAGCGGGAGGGATTGTTGGCTACACCTTC CASSLAGGIVGYTF
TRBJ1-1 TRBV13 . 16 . TGTGCCAGCAGCGAACAGGGCAGGTCAGTGGACACTGAAGCTTTCTTT CASSEQGRSVDTEAFF
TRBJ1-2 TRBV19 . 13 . TGTGCCAGTAGTACAGGGGAGGACTATGGCTACACCTTC CASSTGEDYGYTF
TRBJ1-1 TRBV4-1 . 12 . TGCGCCAGCAGCCAAACTAGCACTGAAGCTTTCTTT CASSQTSTEAFF
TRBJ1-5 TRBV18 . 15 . TGTGCCAGCTCACCACCTAGGGGGGGCAATCAGCCCCAGCATTTT CASSPPRGGNQPQHF
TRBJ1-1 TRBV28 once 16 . TGTGCCAGCAGTTCTGTGCCAGGGGAGATGAACACTGAAGCTTTCTTT CASSSVPGEMNTEAFF
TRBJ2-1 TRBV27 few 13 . TGTGCCAGCAGTCTTGGACTTTACAATGAGCAGTTCTTC CASSLGLYNEQFF
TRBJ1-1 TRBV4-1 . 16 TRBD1 TGCGCCAGCAGCCAACGACAGGGGGCTTTGGTAACTGAAGCTTTCTTT CASSQRQGALVTEAFF
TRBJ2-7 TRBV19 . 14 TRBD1 TGTGCCAGTAGTATAGGCCAGGGGGCGTACGAGCAGTACTTC CASSIGQGAYEQYF
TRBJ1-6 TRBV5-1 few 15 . TGCGCCAGCAGCCCGGACGGCCCACCTTTTTCACCCCTCCACTTT CASSPDGPPFSPLHF
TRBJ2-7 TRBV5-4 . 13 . TGTGCCAGCAGTTCTACAGACGTATACGAGCAGTACTTC CASSSTDVYEQYF
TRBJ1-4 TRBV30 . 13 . TGTGCCTGGAGTAAAGGGGAAGGGGAAAAACTGTTTTTT CAWSKGEGEKLFF
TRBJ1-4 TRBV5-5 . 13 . TGTGCCAGCAGCTTGTATCCTAATGAAAAACTGTTTTTT CASSLYPNEKLFF
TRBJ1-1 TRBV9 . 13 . TGTGCCAGCACCTTACAGCTGAACACTGAAGCTTTCTTT CASTLQLNTEAFF
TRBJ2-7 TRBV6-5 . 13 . TGTGCCAGCAGTTACGGGGACGGCTACGAGCAGTACTTC CASSYGDGYEQYF
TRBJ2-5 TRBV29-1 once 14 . TGCAGCGTTTATTTAAGGGGTGGCGCGGAGACCCAGTACTTC CSVYLRGGAETQYF
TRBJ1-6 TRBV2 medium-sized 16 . TGTGCCAGCGTGACAGCTATAAGCTCCTATAATTCACCCCTCCACTTT CASVTAISSYNSPLHF
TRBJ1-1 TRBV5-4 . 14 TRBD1 TGTGCCAGCACCCAAGACAGGGGGCGCGGGGAAGCTTTCTTT CASTQDRGRGEAFF
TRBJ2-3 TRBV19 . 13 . TGTGCCAGTACCACATGGGAGACAGATACGCAGTATTTT CASTTWETDTQYF
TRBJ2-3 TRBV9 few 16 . TGTGCCAGCAGCACCGCAGGGGGGGACAACACAGATACGCAGTATTTT CASSTAGGDNTDTQYF
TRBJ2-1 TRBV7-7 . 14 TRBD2 TGTGCTAGCAGCGTCGGGACTAGCGGGACTGAGCAGTTCTTC CASSVGTSGTEQFF
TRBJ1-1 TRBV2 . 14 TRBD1 TGTGCCAGCAGAGACAGGGGGCGTTTTACTGAAGCTTTCTTT CASRDRGRFTEAFF
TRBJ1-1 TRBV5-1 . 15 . TGCGCCAGCAGCTTGGTCCGGACAACGAACACTGAAGCTTTCTTT CASSLVRTTNTEAFF
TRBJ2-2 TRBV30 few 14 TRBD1 TGTGCCTGGAGTGTAGACAGGGGGCGAGGGGAGCTGTTTTTT CAWSVDRGRGELFF
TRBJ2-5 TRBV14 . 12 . TGTGCCAGCAGCCAACCACGCCGGACCCAGTACTTC CASSQPRRTQYF